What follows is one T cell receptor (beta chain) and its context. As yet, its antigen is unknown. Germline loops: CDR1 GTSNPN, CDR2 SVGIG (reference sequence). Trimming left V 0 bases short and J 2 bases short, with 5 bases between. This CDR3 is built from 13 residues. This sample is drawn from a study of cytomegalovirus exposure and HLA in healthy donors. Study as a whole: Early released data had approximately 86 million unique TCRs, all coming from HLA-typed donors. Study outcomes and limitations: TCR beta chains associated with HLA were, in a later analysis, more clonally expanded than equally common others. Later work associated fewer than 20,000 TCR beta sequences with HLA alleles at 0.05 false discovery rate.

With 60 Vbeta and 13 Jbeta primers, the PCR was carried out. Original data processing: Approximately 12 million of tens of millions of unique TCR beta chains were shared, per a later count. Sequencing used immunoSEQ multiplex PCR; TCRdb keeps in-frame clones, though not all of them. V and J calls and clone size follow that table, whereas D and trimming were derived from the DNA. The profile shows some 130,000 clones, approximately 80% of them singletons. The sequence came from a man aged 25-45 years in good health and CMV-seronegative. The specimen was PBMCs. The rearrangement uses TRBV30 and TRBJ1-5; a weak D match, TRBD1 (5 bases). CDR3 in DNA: TGTGCCTGGAGTGTAGGGGGCAATCAGCCCCAGCATTTT. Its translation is CAWSVGGNQPQHF.